A single sample gave rise to the 16 T cell receptor beta chains below, sequenced in a study of neurological immune-mediated disorders. MiXCR, applied by TCRdb to the 5' RACE reads, yields one record per CDR3 protein. The data contain about 28,000 distinct CDR3 sequences, 6.6% of them singletons. The sequenced sample was PBMCs. These receptor sequences come from a woman aged 45-60 years in good health.

This clonotype was counted many times. J is TRBJ2-1 and V is TRBV20-1, with 11 bases matching TRBD2. The CDR3 covers 16 residues. The trim removed 2 bases at V and 4 bases at J, leaving 7 bases unmatched. Germline CDR1 and CDR2: DFQATT and SNEGSKA (reference sequence). The CDR3 protein is CSARLPGLAEYNEQFF. CDR3 nucleotides: TGCAGTGCTAGACTCCCGGGACTAGCGGAATACAATGAGCAGTTCTTC.

This clonotype occurred many times. The rearrangement joins TRBV20-1 to TRBJ2-1; 10 nucleotides align to TRBD2. This CDR3 region has 17 residues. From germline, CDR1 is DFQATT and CDR2 SNEGSKA (reference sequence). Trimming at V came to 5 bases and at J to 0 bases, leaving 10 bases not matched to a gene. CDR3 in amino acids: CSAFTSGEIYSYNEQFF. CDR3 coding DNA: TGCAGTGCTTTCACTAGCGGGGAGATATACTCCTACAATGAGCAGTTCTTC.

The table lists this clonotype with many counts. The chain carries TRBV14 and TRBJ1-6, with a weak D call TRBD1 (5 bases). The CDR3 runs 15 residues. Germline loops: CDR1 SGHDN, CDR2 FVKESK. V was pared by 4 bases and J by 8 bases, with 15 bases between. The CDR3 spells CASSPGTTPYSPLHF. The CDR3 DNA reads as TGTGCCAGCAGCCCCGGGACTACCCCCTATTCACCCCTCCACTTT.

This clonotype was recorded many times. The rearrangement uses TRBV9 and TRBJ2-1; D not certain. This CDR3 comprises 15 residues. V lost 1 base and J lost 0, with 8 bases in between. Germline CDR1 is SGDLS and CDR2 is YYNGEE. The CDR3: CASSVSLVSYNEQFF. The CDR3 DNA follows: TGTGCCAGCAGCGTAAGTCTTGTCTCCTACAATGAGCAGTTCTTC.

This clonotype was seen many times. J is TRBJ2-1 and V is TRBV4-1; no clear D. This CDR3 comprises 15 residues. Germline loops: CDR1 MGHRA, CDR2 YSYEKL. V was pared by 4 bases and J by 7 bases, with 17 bases between. CDR3 amino acids: CASSPSSTSRNEQFF. The CDR3 DNA follows: TGCGCCAGCAGCCCCTCTTCGACGAGTCGGAATGAGCAGTTCTTC.

This clonotype was counted many times. The chain employs TRBV5-6 and TRBJ1-1, with no clear D. Germline assignment: CDR1 SGHDT and CDR2 YYEEEE. The CDR3 totals 15 residues. Trimming pared 4 bases from V and 1 base from J, leaving 14 bases between. The CDR3 DNA is TGTGCCAGCAGCATAGACCCTCGGGCGAACACTGAAGCTTTCTTT. It yields the protein CASSIDPRANTEAFF.

This clonotype was observed at least ten times. The genes are TRBV11-3 and TRBJ2-2; 8 bases match TRBD1. The CDR3 totals 15 residues. V dropped 5 bases and J dropped 1; count of bases not matched to a gene: 3. Germline V gene data show CDR1 as SGHNT and CDR2 as YENEEA. DNA of the CDR3: TGTGCCAGCAGCCCAGGGACAGGGAACACCGGGGAGCTGTTTTTT. Translation: CASSPGTGNTGELFF.

This clonotype was counted many times. V is TRBV5-1 and J is TRBJ2-7, with a tentative D call TRBD1 (6 bases). From germline, CDR1 is SGHRS and CDR2 YFSETQ. There are 14 residues in the CDR3. V shed 5 bases and J shed 0 bases, with 12 bases lying between them. The CDR3 loop reads CASRVGGSSYEQYF. For the CDR3, the DNA is TGCGCCAGCAGAGTAGGGGGTAGCTCCTACGAGCAGTACTTC.

Many counts were recorded for this clonotype. The V call is TRBV7-2, the J call TRBJ2-1; the match to TRBD2 covers 11 bases. After removal of 1 base from V and 4 bases from J, the junction contained 3 bases not matched to a gene. Per the germline V gene, CDR1 is SGHTA and CDR2 is FQGNSA. The CDR3 totals 16 residues. Here the CDR3 reads CASSLVASGRYNEQFF. The CDR3 DNA reads TGTGCCAGCAGCTTAGTTGCTAGCGGGAGGTACAATGAGCAGTTCTTC.

This clonotype was detected ten times or more. The J gene is TRBJ1-5, the V gene TRBV21-1; TRBD1, the table's D call, was not compared with the DNA. TRBV21-1 constitutes a pseudogene. This CDR3 region has 16 residues. The CDR3 reads CASPGQVLPQEQPQHF. CDR3 DNA sequence: TGTGCCAGCCCGGGACAGGTCTTACCCCAGGAACAGCCCCAGCATTTT.

This clonotype was seen a few times. The chain joins TRBV24-1 to TRBJ2-3, with D perhaps TRBD1 (6 bases). Between the trimmed V and J ends, which lost 9 bases and 5 bases, there was a span of 17 bases. The germline CDR1 and CDR2 sequences are KGHDR and SFDVKD. The CDR3 is 14 residues long. CDR3 loop: CATGKKGGEDTQYF. The CDR3 nucleotides are TGTGCCACCGGCAAAAAAGGGGGAGAAGATACGCAGTATTTT.

The chain uses TRBV12-2 and TRBJ2-1; the table calls TRBD2, which could not be checked here. TRBV12-2 is described as a pseudogene. The CDR3 contains 17 residues. CDR3 nucleotides: TGTGCAAGTCCCGAATGGACTGTCGGGAGAAGGTGGGATGAGCAGTTCTTC. It codes for CASPEWTVGRRWDEQFF.

This clonotype was observed at least ten times. This chain connects TRBV29-1 to TRBJ2-5; the match to TRBD2 covers 7 bases. This CDR3 has 13 amino acids. Trimming removed 7 bases from V and 5 bases from J; junction bases left unmatched: 10. The V gene's germline CDR1 is SQVTM and CDR2 ANQGSEA. The CDR3 region has the DNA TGCAGCGCGGGGAGGGGTGGGGAGGAGACCCAGTACTTC. Translation: CSAGRGGEETQYF.

Many counts were recorded for this clonotype. This rearrangement joins TRBV27 to TRBJ1-2; D remains unclear. Trimming shortened V by 6 bases and J by 3 bases, and 17 bases separated the two germline ends. Germline loops: CDR1 MNHEY, CDR2 SMNVEV (reference sequence). This CDR3 spans 15 amino acids. CDR3 amino acids: CASRTKLLDDYGYTF. CDR3 sequence (DNA): TGTGCCAGCAGAACGAAACTGCTGGATGACTATGGCTACACCTTC.

At least ten counts were recorded for this clonotype. The genes are TRBV27 and TRBJ1-6; TRBD1 might be the D (6 bases). Trimming pared 6 bases from V and 6 bases from J, leaving 12 bases between. The germline gives CDR1 MNHEY, CDR2 SMNVEV (reference sequence). The CDR3 spans 14 residues. The CDR3 spells CASRQGYGNSPLHF. CDR3 DNA: TGTGCCAGCAGACAGGGCTACGGTAATTCACCCCTCCACTTT.

There are many counts of this clonotype. The chain recombines TRBV20-1 with TRBJ2-3; D gene unclear. Trimming shortened V by 4 bases and J by 2 bases, and 7 bases separated the two germline ends. The germline gives CDR1 DFQATT, CDR2 SNEGSKA (reference sequence). CDR3 size: 12 residues. The CDR3 DNA sequence: TGCAGTGCTACCCGGCCCACAGATACGCAGTATTTT. Translating gives CSATRPTDTQYF.